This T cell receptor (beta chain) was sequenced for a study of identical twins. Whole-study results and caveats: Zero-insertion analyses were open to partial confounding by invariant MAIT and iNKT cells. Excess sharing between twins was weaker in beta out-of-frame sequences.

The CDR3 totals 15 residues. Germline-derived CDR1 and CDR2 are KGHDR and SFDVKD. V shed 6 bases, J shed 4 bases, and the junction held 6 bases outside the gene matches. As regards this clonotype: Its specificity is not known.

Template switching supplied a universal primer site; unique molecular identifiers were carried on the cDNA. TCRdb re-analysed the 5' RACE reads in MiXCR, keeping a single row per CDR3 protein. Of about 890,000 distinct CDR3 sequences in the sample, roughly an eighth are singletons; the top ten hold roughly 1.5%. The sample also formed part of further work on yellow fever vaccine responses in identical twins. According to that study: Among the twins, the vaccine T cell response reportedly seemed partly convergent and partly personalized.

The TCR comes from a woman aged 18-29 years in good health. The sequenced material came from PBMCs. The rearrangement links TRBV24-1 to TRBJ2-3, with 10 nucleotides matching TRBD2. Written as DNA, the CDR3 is TGTGCCACCAGTAGGACTAGCGGAGTAGCAGATACGCAGTATTTT. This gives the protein CATSRTSGVADTQYF.